The subject of this entry is one T cell receptor (beta chain). The data belong to a study of technical replicates of blood from a handful of donors. Generated by immunoSEQ multiplex PCR, the TCRdb table keeps only in-frame clones and is missing some. This table holds 45,000 to 60,000 clones, 91% found once. Germline-derived CDR1 and CDR2 are SGHDN and FVKESK. The trim removed 3 bases at V and 6 bases at J, leaving 12 bases unmatched. The CDR3 has 18 amino acids. This TCR was recovered from a human donor in good health. Some clones in this sample may be carry-over from other donors' samples. The sample comprised PBMCs. V usage is TRBV14 and J usage is TRBJ2-1; 12 positions agree with TRBD2. CDR3 sequence: CASSQEPPLAGGINEQFF. CDR3 nucleotides: TGTGCCAGCAGCCAGGAGCCCCCGCTAGCGGGGGGGATCAATGAGCAGTTCTTC.